The rows below give T cell receptor beta chains drawn from one sample of a study of blood T cell repertoires in COVID-19. TCRdb's table, derived via immunoSEQ multiplex PCR, lists solely in-frame clones and lacks some. The table lists about 200,000 clones, over 60% of them singletons. Sequencing input: peripheral blood. These receptors originate from a woman in her 70s with acute or convalescent COVID-19. Both conserved end residues are part of each CDR3. The D gene is left open where the match is weak. Only part of the rows carry a size: once, few, many, or a class if the clone is expanded.

.,TRBD2,TRBJ2-5,TRBV5-1,CASSSGRMETQYF,TGCGCCAGCTCTAGCGGGAGGATGGAGACCCAGTACTTC
.,TRBD1,TRBJ1-5,TRBV30,CAWRGQGNQPQHF,TGTGCCTGGAGGGGACAGGGCAATCAGCCCCAGCATTTT
.,.,TRBJ1-5,TRBV5-5,CASSLYEDQPQHF,TGTGCCAGCAGCTTGTACGAGGATCAGCCCCAGCATTTT
.,.,TRBJ2-5,TRBV2,CASRTQGRETQYF,TGTGCCAGCAGGACACAGGGACGGGAGACCCAGTACTTC
.,.,TRBJ2-1,TRBV7-8,CASSWAFIEQFF,TGTGCCAGCAGCTGGGCCTTCATTGAGCAGTTCTTC
once,TRBD2,TRBJ2-1,TRBV13,CASSSTSGREHEQFF,TGTGCCAGCAGCTCGACTAGCGGGAGGGAACATGAGCAGTTCTTC
.,TRBD2,TRBJ2-2,TRBV3-1/TRBV3-2,CASSHVAGGRPGELFF,TGTGCCAGCAGCCACGTAGCGGGAGGGCGACCCGGGGAGCTGTTTTTT
.,TRBD2,TRBJ2-7,TRBV7-2,CASGGGSYEQYF,TGTGCCAGCGGGGGGGGCTCCTACGAGCAGTACTTC
.,.,TRBJ1-5,TRBV15,CATSRDLSQPQHF,TGTGCCACCAGCAGAGATCTGAGTCAGCCCCAGCATTTT
few,TRBD2,TRBJ2-5,TRBV5-1,CASSLAMAGGMETQYF,TGCGCCAGCAGCTTGGCCATGGCGGGAGGGATGGAGACCCAGTACTTC
few,.,TRBJ2-7,TRBV6-6,CASSYMSTPYEQYF,TGTGCCAGCAGTTACATGAGTACCCCCTACGAGCAGTACTTC
.,TRBD2,TRBJ2-1,TRBV7-3,CASSRTSGSMAYNEQFF,TGTGCCAGCAGCAGGACTAGCGGGAGTATGGCCTACAATGAGCAGTTCTTC
.,.,TRBJ2-7,TRBV19,CASSIGTATPYEQYF,TGTGCCAGTAGTATAGGTACAGCAACTCCCTACGAGCAGTACTTC
few,TRBD2,TRBJ2-7,TRBV19,CASSTSGSGYEQYF,TGTGCCAGTAGCACTAGCGGGAGTGGGTACGAGCAGTACTTC
.,TRBD2,TRBJ2-1,TRBV5-1,CASSSGLAGGNEQFF,TGCGCCAGCAGCTCTGGACTAGCGGGAGGGAATGAGCAGTTCTTC
.,.,TRBJ1-1,TRBV10-3,CAISDQGSNTEAFF,TGTGCCATCAGTGATCAGGGCTCGAACACTGAAGCTTTCTTT
.,.,TRBJ2-1,TRBV12-3/TRBV12-4,CASSLAGARRFF,TGTGCCAGCAGCCTGGCAGGGGCCCGGAGGTTCTTC
.,.,TRBJ1-5,TRBV7-2,CASSFRDSGQPQHF,TGTGCCAGCAGCTTCAGGGATTCAGGTCAGCCCCAGCATTTT
.,.,TRBJ2-5,TRBV19,CASSIASPQETQYF,TGTGCCAGTAGTATAGCTAGTCCCCAAGAGACCCAGTACTTC
.,TRBD1,TRBJ1-3,TRBV19,CASSAAGTDSGNTIYF,TGTGCCAGTAGTGCCGCCGGGACAGACTCTGGAAACACCATATATTTT
.,TRBD2,TRBJ2-1,TRBV10-3,CAISEAGTSVNEQFF,TGTGCCATCAGTGAGGCCGGGACTAGCGTTAATGAGCAGTTCTTC
.,.,TRBJ2-5,TRBV15,CATSIGGETQYF,TGTGCCACCAGCATAGGCGGGGAGACCCAGTACTTC
.,.,TRBJ2-7,TRBV27,CASSILDSTYEQYF,TGTGCCAGCAGTATCCTAGACAGCACCTACGAGCAGTACTTC
.,TRBD1,TRBJ2-5,TRBV7-2,CASSLGGTVQETQYF,TGTGCCAGCAGCTTAGGGGGGACAGTACAAGAGACCCAGTACTTC
.,.,TRBJ2-3,TRBV3-1/TRBV3-2,CASSQDFPGVRDTQYF,TGTGCCAGCAGCCAAGATTTCCCGGGAGTGAGGGATACGCAGTATTTT
.,TRBD1,TRBJ1-1,TRBV10-3,CATWDRMNTEAFF,TGTGCCACCTGGGACAGGATGAACACTGAAGCTTTCTTT
.,TRBD2,TRBJ2-3,TRBV10-3,CAISGLAGGLDTQYF,TGTGCCATCAGTGGCCTAGCGGGAGGGCTGGATACGCAGTATTTT
.,TRBD2,TRBJ2-1,TRBV4-2,CASSLVLGLSYNEQFF,TGTGCCAGCAGCCTAGTGTTGGGACTATCGTACAATGAGCAGTTCTTC
few,.,TRBJ2-7,TRBV11-2,CASSQGPGPSEQYF,TGTGCCAGCAGCCAGGGGCCAGGGCCCAGCGAGCAGTACTTC
.,TRBD1,TRBJ2-1,TRBV18,CASSPDRNNEQFF,TGTGCCAGCTCACCGGACAGGAACAATGAGCAGTTCTTC
.,TRBD1,TRBJ2-7,TRBV5-1,CASSWGDRDGYEQYF,TGCGCCAGCAGCTGGGGGGACAGGGATGGCTACGAGCAGTACTTC
.,TRBD2,TRBJ2-1,TRBV7-3,CASSQTSGRANEQFF,TGTGCCAGCAGCCAGACTAGCGGGAGGGCCAATGAGCAGTTCTTC
.,.,TRBJ1-4,TRBV24-1,CATSDLMGEVANEKLFF,TGTGCCACCAGTGATTTAATGGGAGAGGTAGCTAATGAAAAACTGTTTTTT
.,.,TRBJ2-7,TRBV9,CASSVTSDAGPYF,TGTGCCAGCAGCGTTACGTCGGACGCGGGACCGTACTTC
.,.,TRBJ1-2,TRBV2,CASSEAGQDPYGYTF,TGTGCCAGCAGTGAAGCGGGGCAGGACCCCTATGGCTACACCTTC
.,TRBD2,TRBJ2-1,TRBV5-1,CASSLDGLASAGAYNEQFF,TGCGCCAGCAGCTTGGATGGACTAGCGAGTGCCGGCGCCTACAATGAGCAGTTCTTC
.,.,TRBJ2-1,TRBV2,CASSEAADNEQFF,TGTGCCAGCAGTGAAGCGGCAGACAATGAGCAGTTCTTC
once,.,TRBJ2-2,TRBV19,CASSRGLTGELFF,TGTGCCAGTAGTAGGGGGCTCACCGGGGAGCTGTTTTTT
.,.,TRBJ1-4,TRBV2,CASRQGVSNEKLFF,TGTGCCAGCAGACAGGGAGTCTCTAATGAAAAACTGTTTTTT
.,TRBD1,TRBJ1-1,TRBV3-1/TRBV3-2,CASSLWDSGNTEAFF,TGTGCCAGCAGCCTCTGGGACAGTGGGAACACTGAAGCTTTCTTT
.,TRBD2,TRBJ2-7,TRBV3-1/TRBV3-2,CASSRPGGYEQYF,TGTGCCAGCAGCCGCCCGGGGGGCTACGAGCAGTACTTC
once,.,TRBJ2-5,TRBV7-9,CASSLAVTVQETQYF,TGTGCCAGCAGCTTAGCGGTAACGGTCCAAGAGACCCAGTACTTC
.,TRBD1,TRBJ1-4,TRBV27,CASSSLQGRGEKLFF,TGTGCCAGCAGTTCGTTACAGGGCAGGGGGGAAAAACTGTTTTTT
.,.,TRBJ2-5,TRBV5-1,CASSLQRLETQYF,TGCGCCAGCAGCTTGCAGCGTCTAGAGACCCAGTACTTC
.,TRBD1,TRBJ1-3,TRBV5-1,CASSKDRAAGNTIYF,TGCGCCAGCAGCAAAGACAGGGCGGCTGGAAACACCATATATTTT
.,.,TRBJ2-5,TRBV7-3,CASSPAGFGETQYF,TGTGCCAGCAGCCCGGCGGGTTTTGGAGAGACCCAGTACTTC
.,TRBD2,TRBJ2-7,TRBV15,CATSPVGEVAGVLYEQYF,TGTGCCACCAGCCCCGTCGGGGAAGTAGCGGGAGTACTCTACGAGCAGTACTTC
.,.,TRBJ1-5,TRBV28,CASSNSNQPQHF,TGTGCCAGCAGTAACAGTAATCAGCCCCAGCATTTT
.,.,TRBJ1-6,TRBV7-8,CASSRRRGTNSPLHF,TGTGCCAGCAGCCGCCGCCGGGGGACCAATTCACCCCTCCACTTT
.,.,TRBJ1-4,TRBV28,CASRPGSRLEKLFF,TGTGCCAGCAGGCCCGGGTCTCGGTTGGAAAAACTGTTTTTT